The 12 T cell receptor beta chains in this list originate from one sample, sequenced in a study of blood T cell repertoires in COVID-19. Sequencing was performed with immunoSEQ multiplex PCR; in TCRdb, only in-frame clones are kept and a portion is missing. The table includes 45,000 to 55,000 clones, around 83% detected once. The specimen sequenced was peripheral blood. Source of these receptors: a man aged 70 or older with active COVID-19.

The V call is TRBV6-2 or TRBV6-3, the J call TRBJ1-1, with D possibly TRBD1 on 5 matching bases. This CDR3 region has 11 residues. V lost 5 bases and J 9 bases, leaving 10 bases between the germline ends. Looked up from germline, CDR1 is MNHEY and CDR2 is SVGEGT. The CDR3 here is CASSQGRKAFF. The CDR3 nucleotides read TGTGCCAGCAGTCAGGGCAGAAAAGCTTTCTTT.

V is TRBV6-1 and J is TRBJ1-2; tentative D call: TRBD1 (5 bases). The CDR3 has 16 amino acids. Trimming pared 4 bases from V and 0 bases from J, leaving 15 bases between. The germline V gene encodes CDR1 MNHNS and CDR2 SASEGT. The CDR3 sequence: CASSGLFPGANYGYTF. CDR3 coding DNA: TGTGCCAGCAGTGGACTTTTCCCGGGGGCTAACTATGGCTACACCTTC.

The V and J genes are TRBV5-4 and TRBJ1-1; D not resolved. CDR1 and CDR2 (germline): SGHNT, YYREEE (reference sequence). CDR3 length equals 14 residues. Between the trimmed V and J ends, which lost 5 bases and 0 bases, there was a span of 11 bases. The CDR3 region is CASRLAPMNTEAFF. The CDR3 nucleotides are TGTGCCAGCAGGTTAGCACCTATGAACACTGAAGCTTTCTTT.

The chain's CDR3 is CASSSDSDQPQHF. Written as DNA, the CDR3 is TGTGCCAGCAGCTCCGACAGCGATCAGCCCCAGCATTTT. The chain employs TRBV5-4 and TRBJ1-5, with a tentative D call TRBD1 (5 bases). V was shortened by 3 bases and J by 5 bases, with 9 bases between the two germline ends. The CDR3 runs 13 residues. Germline CDR1 is SGHNT and CDR2 is YYREEE (reference sequence).

As DNA, the CDR3 is TGTGCCATCAGTGCAGAGGGCAGGAACACAGATACGCAGTATTTT. Residues: CAISAEGRNTDTQYF. This rearrangement joins TRBV10-3 to TRBJ2-3, with D maybe TRBD2 (5 bases). The length of the CDR3 is 15 residues. V lost 4 bases and J 2 bases, leaving 13 bases between the germline ends. CDR1 is ENHRY and CDR2 is SYGVKD in the germline V gene.

The V gene is TRBV5-1, the J gene TRBJ2-3, with D unclear. This CDR3 has 14 amino acids. The ends were cut back, 5 bases at V and 0 bases at J, with 10 bases in the middle. Germline lookup yields CDR1 SGHRS and CDR2 YFSETQ. CDR3 sequence: CASRELPSTDTQYF. In nucleotides, the CDR3 is TGCGCCAGCAGGGAGTTACCTAGCACAGATACGCAGTATTTT.

The V and J genes are TRBV5-1 and TRBJ1-4; TRBD1 matches 8 bases. J lost 2 bases, V lost 0 bases, and 3 bases had no gene match. Germline V lookup: CDR1 SGHRS, CDR2 YFSETQ. The CDR3 has 16 amino acids. The CDR3 is CASSLEPGGTNEKLFF. The CDR3 bases are TGCGCCAGCAGCTTGGAGCCAGGGGGCACTAATGAAAAACTGTTTTTT.

This chain uses TRBV4-3 with TRBJ1-2; D gene uncertain. Germline V lookup: CDR1 LGHNA, CDR2 YSLEER. The CDR3 has 15 residues. V lost 0 bases and J 4 bases, leaving 12 bases between the germline ends. The CDR3 DNA sequence: TGCGCCAGCAGCCAAGATCTTCCCACAAGCTATGGCTACACCTTC. Translation: CASSQDLPTSYGYTF.

The chain carries TRBV19 and TRBJ1-2, with TRBD1 identical over 9 bases. Trimming cost V 1 base and J 4 bases; bases outside gene matches: 13. This CDR3 is built from 18 residues. The germline CDR1 and CDR2 sequences are LNHDA and SQIVND (reference sequence). CDR3 sequence reads: CASSIVAGGTGTLYGYTF. The CDR3, as DNA: TGTGCCAGTAGTATAGTGGCTGGGGGGACAGGGACTCTCTATGGCTACACCTTC.

The chain recombines TRBV29-1 with TRBJ2-5; 11 bases match TRBD1. Trimming at V came to 5 bases and at J to 7 bases, leaving 9 bases not matched to a gene. This CDR3 spans 14 amino acids. Germline V gene data show CDR1 as SQVTM and CDR2 as ANQGSEA. The CDR3 loop reads CSVPGQGALRTQYF. CDR3 coding DNA: TGCAGCGTTCCCGGACAGGGGGCACTACGGACCCAGTACTTC.

V is TRBV7-6 and J is TRBJ1-2, with D tentatively TRBD1 (6 bases). The V gene lost 0 bases and the J gene lost 8 bases, with 16 bases spanning the gap. The CDR3 contains 15 residues. The germline CDR1 and CDR2 sequences are SGHVS and FNYEAQ. The CDR3, as DNA: TGTGCCAGCAGCTTAGCCCCCGGGGGGGGCCGAGGCTACACCTTC. It yields the protein CASSLAPGGGRGYTF. Supplemented by reference TRBV7-6 and TRBJ1-2, the full variable domain reads GAGVSQSPRYKVTKRGQDVALRCDPISGHVSLYWYRQALGQGPEFLTYFNYEAQQDKSGLPNDRFSAERPEGSISTLTIQRTEQRDSAMYRCASSLAPGGGRGYTFGSGTRLTVV.

The chain combines TRBV18 with TRBJ2-1; 9 nucleotides line up with TRBD1. CDR3 length equals 16 residues. V shed 3 bases, J shed 4 bases, and the junction held 7 bases outside the gene matches. Germline V gene sequence: CDR1 KGHSH, CDR2 LQKENI. In DNA form, the CDR3 reads TGTGCCAGCTCACCTACCGCCGGGACAGGGTACAATGAGCAGTTCTTC. The encoded protein is CASSPTAGTGYNEQFF.